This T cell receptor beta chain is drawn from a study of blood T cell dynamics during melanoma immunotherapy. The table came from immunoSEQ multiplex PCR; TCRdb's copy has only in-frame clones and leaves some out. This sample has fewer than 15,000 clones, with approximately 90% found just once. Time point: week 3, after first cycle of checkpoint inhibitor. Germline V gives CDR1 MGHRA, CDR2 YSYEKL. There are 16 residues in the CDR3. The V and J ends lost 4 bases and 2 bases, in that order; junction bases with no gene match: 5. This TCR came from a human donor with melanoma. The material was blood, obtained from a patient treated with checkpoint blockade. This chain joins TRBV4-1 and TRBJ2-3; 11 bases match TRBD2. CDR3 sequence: CASSPGLAAPTDTQYF. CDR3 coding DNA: TGCGCCAGCAGCCCGGGACTAGCGGCCCCCACAGATACGCAGTATTTT.